These 32 T cell receptor beta chains were all obtained from the same sample, sequenced in a study of OX40 agonist ivuxolimab in advanced cancers. The library was obtained by the immunoSEQ multiplex PCR assay. TCRdb holds this immuneACCESS table with in-frame rearrangements only. Some clones are missing; in checked studies, unresolved V genes explain under half, and the rest has no known cause. This sample gives around 47,000 clones in total; about 80% of them show up just once. The top ten constitute less than 5% of the sample. The material was CD4+ or CD8+ T cells sorted from blood, obtained in a trial of the OX40 agonist ivuxolimab. Receptors originate from an adult with an advanced solid tumor such as melanoma, head and neck, liver or kidney cancer.

This rearrangement joins TRBV19 to TRBJ2-5, with TRBD1 matching 7 bases. CDR1 LNHDA and CDR2 SQIVND come from the germline V gene (reference sequence). The CDR3 spans 14 residues. V shed 2 bases, J shed 4 bases, and the junction held 4 bases outside the gene matches. CDR3 nucleotides: TGTGCCAGTAGTATATCGAGGGGGCGAGAGACCCAGTACTTC. It specifies CASSISRGRETQYF.

The chain has TRBV5-1 and TRBJ1-2; D not resolved. CDR1 and CDR2 (germline): SGHRS, YFSETQ. The CDR3 is 13 residues long. The V end was cut by 0 bases, the J end by 1 base, with 4 bases between. This chain's CDR3 is CASSLGNNYGYTF. For the CDR3, the DNA is TGCGCCAGCAGCTTGGGGAATAACTATGGCTACACCTTC.

The chain employs TRBV13 and TRBJ2-4; 9 nucleotides align to TRBD1. Trimming removed 3 bases from V and 8 bases from J; junction bases left unmatched: 5. This CDR3 is 14 amino acids long. The germline gives CDR1 PRHDT, CDR2 FYEKMQ (reference sequence). This CDR3 is CASSLRTGADIQYF. CDR3 in DNA: TGTGCCAGCAGCTTGCGGACAGGGGCAGACATTCAGTACTTC.

The rearrangement joins TRBV4-1 to TRBJ2-5, with 14 bases matching TRBD2. Germline CDR1 and CDR2: MGHRA and YSYEKL. With 2 bases clipped from V and 8 bases from J, the junction kept 10 bases outside the gene matches. This CDR3 is 17 amino acids long. CDR3 nucleotides: TGCGCCAGCAGCCAACCTCTGGGGACTAGCGGGGGAGGTACCCAGTACTTC. Its protein product is CASSQPLGTSGGGTQYF.

The chain carries TRBV4-3 and TRBJ2-1; 10 positions match TRBD2. Trimming removed 0 bases from V and 3 bases from J; junction bases left unmatched: 8. Germline-derived CDR1 and CDR2 are LGHNA and YSLEER. The CDR3 totals 18 residues. The chain's CDR3 is CASSQDGLAGDLYNEQFF. The CDR3 region has the DNA TGCGCCAGCAGCCAAGATGGCCTAGCGGGAGATCTCTACAATGAGCAGTTCTTC.

The chain recombines TRBV10-3 with TRBJ2-5; maybe TRBD1 (5 bases). CDR1 and CDR2 (germline): ENHRY, SYGVKD. V dropped 10 bases and J dropped 8 bases, with 20 bases sitting between them. This CDR3 is built from 13 residues. CDR3 bases: TGTGCCACCAATCAGGACAAGGGGATCACCCAGTACTTC. Translation gives CATNQDKGITQYF.

The sample holds one count of this clone. The chain carries TRBV10-3 and TRBJ2-1; D may correspond to TRBD1 or TRBD2 (5 bases each). V was shortened by 11 bases and J by 10 bases, with 21 bases between the two germline ends. CDR3 size: 13 residues. Germline V gene data show CDR1 as ENHRY and CDR2 as SYGVKD. This chain's CDR3 is CAAERDRDGEQFF. In DNA, the CDR3 is TGTGCCGCCGAGAGGGACCGGGATGGGGAGCAGTTCTTC.

V and J are TRBV6-1 and TRBJ1-3, with D uncertain. V was trimmed by 3 bases and J by 4 bases, leaving 13 bases between them. Germline V gene data show CDR1 as MNHNS and CDR2 as SASEGT. The CDR3 extends over 15 amino acids. CDR3 sequence (DNA): TGTGCCAGCAGTGAGAGTCCCTTGGGAGGAAACACCATATATTTT. As protein: CASSESPLGGNTIYF.

The chain combines TRBV11-2 with TRBJ2-2; 12 nucleotides line up with TRBD2. The germline V gene has CDR1 SGHAT and CDR2 FQNNGV. The CDR3 extends over 18 amino acids. The ends lost 5 bases at V and 9 bases at J; junction bases unmatched: 16. DNA for the CDR3: TGTGCCAGCAGCCTAGGACTAGCGGGGACTGTACTTGGTAGGGAGCTGTTTTTT. It specifies CASSLGLAGTVLGRELFF.

The chain couples TRBV7-3 to TRBJ2-1, with 11 bases that match TRBD2. Germline lookup yields CDR1 SGHTA and CDR2 FQGTGA. Trimming cost V 3 bases and J 4 bases; bases outside gene matches: 2. The CDR3 sequence is 15 residues long. CDR3 loop: CASSFGTSGYNEQFF. As DNA, the CDR3 is TGTGCCAGCAGCTTCGGGACTAGCGGTTACAATGAGCAGTTCTTC.

The chain combines TRBV7-3 with TRBJ2-5; TRBD2 matches 9 bases. CDR1 is SGHTA, CDR2 FQGTGA, per germline. CDR3 length: 13 amino acids. V shed 6 bases, J shed 3 bases, and the junction held 2 bases outside the gene matches. This chain's CDR3 is CASRRLAEETQYF. The CDR3 DNA reads TGTGCCAGCAGGCGACTAGCGGAAGAGACCCAGTACTTC.

The chain is built from TRBV4-1 and TRBJ2-7, with 8 nucleotides matching TRBD1. The CDR3 runs 12 residues. Germline V gene data show CDR1 as MGHRA and CDR2 as YSYEKL. V was pared by 4 bases and J by 7 bases, with 3 bases of the junction left unmatched. The CDR3 here is CASSPTGVEQYF. DNA of the CDR3: TGCGCCAGCAGCCCGACAGGGGTGGAGCAGTACTTC.

This clone was detected only once. V is TRBV2 and J is TRBJ1-6; TRBD1 might be the D (5 bases). The V gene's germline CDR1 is SNHLY and CDR2 FYNNEI. This CDR3 spans 16 amino acids. Trimming removed 1 base from V and 3 bases from J, with 10 bases in between. The CDR3 loop is CASSEEQDLYNSPLHF. CDR3 coding DNA: TGTGCCAGCAGTGAAGAACAGGACCTCTATAATTCACCCCTCCACTTT.

The chain carries TRBV11-2 and TRBJ1-3; D unresolved. The germline gives CDR1 SGHAT, CDR2 FQNNGV. The CDR3 totals 16 residues. V lost 0 bases and J 2 bases, leaving 11 bases between the germline ends. Written as DNA, the CDR3 is TGTGCCAGCAGCTTAGATCTGGGCCTCACTGGAAACACCATATATTTT. Translating gives CASSLDLGLTGNTIYF.

Points on this clone: A far larger clone is one nucleotide away, so this likely arose from a read error. The genes are TRBV5-1 and TRBJ2-7, with 10 bases lining up with TRBD1. This CDR3 has 15 amino acids. Germline V CDR1 and CDR2: SGHRS, YFSETQ. The junction had 8 bases not matched to a gene; V was cut back by 4 bases and J by 4 bases. The CDR3 DNA reads TGCGCCAGCAGCCCAACCCCGGGACAGGGGTACGAGCAGTACTTC. It is translated as CASSPTPGQGYEQYF.

This chain connects TRBV5-8 to TRBJ2-7; 9 nucleotides line up with TRBD2. This CDR3 is 16 amino acids long. V gave up 1 base and J gave up 3 bases; unmatched junction bases: 8. Per the germline V gene, CDR1 is SGHTS and CDR2 is YDEGEE. The CDR3, as DNA: TGTGCCAGCAGCTTGAGCGCGGGAGGGAGGGGCTACGAGCAGTACTTC. Translated: CASSLSAGGRGYEQYF.

This sequence joins TRBV6-5 and TRBJ2-1, with a possible D match to TRBD2 (5 bases). This CDR3 has 15 residues. The germline V gene encodes CDR1 MNHEY and CDR2 SVGAGI. The germline V and J ends were trimmed by 6 bases and 6 bases, with 18 bases remaining between them. CDR3 loop: CASRRETPRVNEQFF. DNA of the CDR3: TGTGCCAGCAGAAGGGAGACACCACGAGTCAATGAGCAGTTCTTC.

The CDR3 protein is CAWSSDRGHEQYF. The CDR3 nucleotides are TGTGCCTGGAGTAGTGACAGGGGCCACGAGCAGTACTTC. The V call is TRBV30, the J call TRBJ2-7; TRBD1 matches 8 bases. The V and J ends lost 2 bases and 5 bases, in that order; junction bases with no gene match: 5. The CDR3 runs 13 residues. CDR1 GTSNPN and CDR2 SVGIG come from the germline V gene (reference sequence).

This clone was detected a few times. V usage is TRBV5-1 and J usage is TRBJ2-1; a possible D gene is TRBD1 (6 bases). This CDR3 contains 15 residues. The V and J ends lost 0 bases and 7 bases respectively, with 14 bases between them. Looked up from germline, CDR1 is SGHRS and CDR2 is YFSETQ. CDR3 loop: CASSLENPDRNEQFF. The CDR3 DNA follows: TGCGCCAGCAGCTTGGAAAACCCGGACAGAAATGAGCAGTTCTTC. The full variable domain, rest sourced from reference TRBV5-1 and TRBJ2-1, is KAGVTQTPRYLIKTRGQQVTLSCSPISGHRSVSWYQQTPGQGLQFLFEYFSETQRNKGNFPGRFSGRQFSNSRSEMNVSTLELGDSALYLCASSLENPDRNEQFFGPGTRLTVL.

This clone was observed a few times. This chain uses TRBV19 with TRBJ2-2, with D tentatively TRBD1 or TRBD2 (5 bases each). Trimming removed 4 bases from V and 3 bases from J, with 9 bases in between. CDR3 length: 14 residues. CDR1 and CDR2 (germline): LNHDA, SQIVND (reference sequence). CDR3 loop: CASSTGPYTGELFF. CDR3 in DNA: TGTGCCAGTAGTACGGGACCCTACACCGGGGAGCTGTTTTTT.

The rearrangement joins TRBV11-2 to TRBJ2-3; 8 nucleotides line up with TRBD1. The CDR3 covers 14 residues. Trimming at V came to 5 bases and at J to 5 bases, leaving 6 bases not matched to a gene. In germline, CDR1 is SGHAT, CDR2 FQNNGV. CDR3 DNA: TGTGCCAGCAGCCAGACAGGGGTGGGAGATACGCAGTATTTT. It encodes CASSQTGVGDTQYF.

The sample holds a few counts of this clone. The chain couples TRBV2 to TRBJ2-2, with D unclear. V was trimmed by 5 bases and J by 6 bases, leaving 4 bases between them. The CDR3 contains 11 residues. The V gene's germline CDR1 is SNHLY and CDR2 FYNNEI. The chain's CDR3 is CASSLAGELFF. The CDR3 nucleotides read TGTGCCAGCAGTCTCGCCGGGGAGCTGTTTTTT.

The rearrangement uses TRBV30 and TRBJ2-5, with 9 bases matching TRBD1. Germline CDR1 is GTSNPN and CDR2 is SVGIG (reference sequence). V dropped 3 bases and J dropped 4; count of bases not matched to a gene: 3. The CDR3 contains 13 residues. The CDR3: CAWRYRGPETQYF. CDR3 DNA sequence: TGTGCCTGGAGATACAGGGGGCCAGAGACCCAGTACTTC.

The chain combines TRBV5-4 with TRBJ2-1; 10 bases agree with TRBD2. With V trimmed by 0 bases and J by 5 bases, 5 bases remained unmatched. The CDR3 covers 16 residues. The germline gives CDR1 SGHNT, CDR2 YYREEE (reference sequence). The CDR3 DNA follows: TGTGCCAGCAGCTTGGGGGGACTAGCGAGACACAATGAGCAGTTCTTC. It specifies CASSLGGLARHNEQFF.

The V call is TRBV2, the J call TRBJ1-4, with D unresolved. This CDR3 contains 13 residues. V was pared by 6 bases and J by 3 bases, with 8 bases between. The germline gives CDR1 SNHLY, CDR2 FYNNEI. The CDR3: CASRTAPNEKLFF. Written as DNA, the CDR3 is TGTGCCAGCAGGACGGCTCCTAATGAAAAACTGTTTTTT.

V gene TRBV7-2 combines with J gene TRBJ2-2; possibly TRBD2 for D (5 bases). The CDR3 consists of 13 residues. V was clipped by 3 bases and J by 6 bases, with 8 bases between them. From germline, CDR1 is SGHTA and CDR2 FQGNSA. The CDR3 nucleotides read TGTGCCAGCAGCTTCGGGGTGCCCGGGGAGCTGTTTTTT. Translation: CASSFGVPGELFF. Complete variable domain (other parts from reference TRBV7-2 and TRBJ2-2): GAGVSQSPSNKVTEKGKDVELRCDPISGHTALYWYRQSLGQGLEFLIYFQGNSAPDKSGLPSDRFSAERTGGSVSTLTIQRTQQEDSAVYLCASSFGVPGELFFGEGSRLTVL.

Here the CDR3 DNA reads TGTGCCAGCAGTGGCTTCGCGGGACTAGAGACCCAGTACTTC. Translating gives CASSGFAGLETQYF. This rearrangement joins TRBV6-6 to TRBJ2-5; TRBD2 is a possible D gene (6 bases). V lost 5 bases to trimming and J lost 4 bases, with 14 bases between them. The CDR3 totals 14 residues. Germline V gene sequence: CDR1 MNHNY, CDR2 SVGAGI (reference sequence).

This chain joins TRBV2 and TRBJ2-2; D not resolved. Germline CDR1 reads SNHLY; CDR2 reads FYNNEI. CDR3 length: 12 residues. V shed 7 bases and J shed 1 base, with 4 bases lying between them. DNA of the CDR3: TGTGCCAGCAAAGGGAACACCGGGGAGCTGTTTTTT. Translated: CASKGNTGELFF.

This clone was counted once. This sequence joins TRBV28 and TRBJ2-6; 9 positions match TRBD1. In germline, CDR1 is MDHEN, CDR2 SYDVKM. The CDR3 length is 17 residues. Losses at the gene ends were 2 bases for V and 0 bases for J; bases not matched to a gene: 2. The DNA of the CDR3 is TGTGCCAGCAGTTTAGACAGGGGGGGCTCTGGGGCCAACGTCCTGACTTTC. Amino acids: CASSLDRGGSGANVLTF.

This sequence joins TRBV19 and TRBJ1-3; the D is unclear. V gave up 5 bases and J gave up 0 bases, with 14 bases separating them. The germline gives CDR1 LNHDA, CDR2 SQIVND (reference sequence). The CDR3 loop spans 16 amino acids. This chain's CDR3 is CASSPNDQSSGNTIYF. CDR3 DNA sequence: TGTGCCAGTAGTCCCAACGATCAAAGCTCTGGAAACACCATATATTTT.

Of note for this clone: Relative to the germline gene, one junction end is altered; a read error may explain this. The chain employs TRBV7-7 and TRBJ2-2, with D perhaps matching TRBD1 (6 bases). Germline values: CDR1 SSHAT, CDR2 FNYEAQ (reference sequence). This CDR3 region has 14 residues. DNA for the CDR3: TGTGCTAGCAGCTCCCGACAGGATAGCGGGGAGCTGTTTTTT. It translates to CASSSRQDSGELFF.

The chain has TRBV6-4 and TRBJ2-1; the match to TRBD2 covers 10 bases. CDR3 length equals 15 residues. Germline V gives CDR1 MRHNA, CDR2 SNTAGT. Trimming at V came to 5 bases and at J to 2 bases, leaving 3 bases not matched to a gene. CDR3 DNA: TGTGCCAGCAGTTCCACTAGCGGGGCCTACAATGAGCAGTTCTTC. This gives the protein CASSSTSGAYNEQFF.